This T cell receptor beta chain was recorded in a study of T cell repertoires and HLA-DP antigens. Points from the study as a whole: Antigen presentation used HeLa cells, with total CD4+ cells responding.

Primers targeted 54 TRBV and 13 TRBJ segments. Clones were read by immunoSEQ multiplex PCR, and TCRdb kept only the in-frame ones, dropping some. The table includes about 110,000 clones, more than 85% detected once. A note on this clone: No antigen is known for it.

Specimen: CD4+ T cells from PBMCs. This clonotype was sampled from a woman under 30 in good health and CMV-seronegative.

CDR3 DNA sequence: TGTGCCAGCAGCTTACATCAGGGGAGCAATTCACCCCTCCACTTT. Its protein is CASSLHQGSNSPLHF. The chain uses TRBV7-2 and TRBJ1-6, with D possibly matching TRBD1 (6 bases). CDR1 is SGHTA and CDR2 is FQGNSA in the germline V gene. This CDR3 region has 15 residues. Trimming removed 2 bases at V and 7 bases at J, with 12 bases between.